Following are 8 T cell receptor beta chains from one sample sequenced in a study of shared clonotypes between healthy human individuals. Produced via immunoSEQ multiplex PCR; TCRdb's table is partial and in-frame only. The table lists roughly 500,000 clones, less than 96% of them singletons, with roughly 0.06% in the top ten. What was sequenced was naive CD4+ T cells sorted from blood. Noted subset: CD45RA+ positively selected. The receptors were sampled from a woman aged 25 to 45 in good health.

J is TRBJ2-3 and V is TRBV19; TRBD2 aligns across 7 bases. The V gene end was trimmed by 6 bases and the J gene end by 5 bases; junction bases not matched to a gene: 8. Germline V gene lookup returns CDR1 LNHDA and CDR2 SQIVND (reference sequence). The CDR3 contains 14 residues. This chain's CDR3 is CASRPSGRVDTQYF. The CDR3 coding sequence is TGTGCCAGTAGGCCTAGCGGAAGGGTAGATACGCAGTATTTT.

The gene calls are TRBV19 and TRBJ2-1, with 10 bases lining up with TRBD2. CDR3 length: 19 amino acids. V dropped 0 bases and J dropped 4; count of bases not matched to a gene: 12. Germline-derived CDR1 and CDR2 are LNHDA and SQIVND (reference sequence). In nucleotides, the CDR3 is TGTGCCAGTAGTATAGATCCCCGTACAGCGGGAGGGATTTACAATGAGCAGTTCTTC. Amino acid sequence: CASSIDPRTAGGIYNEQFF.

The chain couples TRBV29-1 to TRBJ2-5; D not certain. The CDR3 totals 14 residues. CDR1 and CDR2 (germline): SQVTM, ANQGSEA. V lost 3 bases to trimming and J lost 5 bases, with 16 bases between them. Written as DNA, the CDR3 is TGCAGCGTTGATCACGGGTCTGTCGGGGAGACCCAGTACTTC. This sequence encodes CSVDHGSVGETQYF.

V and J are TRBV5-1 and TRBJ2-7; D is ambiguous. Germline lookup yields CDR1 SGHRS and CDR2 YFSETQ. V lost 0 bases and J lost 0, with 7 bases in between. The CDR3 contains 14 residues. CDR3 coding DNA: TGCGCCAGCAGCTTGGAATGGACCTCCTACGAGCAGTACTTC. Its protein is CASSLEWTSYEQYF.

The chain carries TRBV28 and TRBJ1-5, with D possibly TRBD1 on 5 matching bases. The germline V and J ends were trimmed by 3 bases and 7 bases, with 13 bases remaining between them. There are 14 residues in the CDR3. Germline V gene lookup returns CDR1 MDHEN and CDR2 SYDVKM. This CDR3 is CASSFGAGRQPQHF. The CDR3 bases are TGTGCCAGCAGTTTTGGGGCAGGGCGGCAGCCCCAGCATTTT.

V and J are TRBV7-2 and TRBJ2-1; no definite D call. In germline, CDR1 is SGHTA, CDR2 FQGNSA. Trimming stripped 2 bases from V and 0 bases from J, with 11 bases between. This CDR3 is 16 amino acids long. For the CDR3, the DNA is TGTGCCAGCAGCTTAATAGCACTTAGCTCCTACAATGAGCAGTTCTTC. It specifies CASSLIALSSYNEQFF. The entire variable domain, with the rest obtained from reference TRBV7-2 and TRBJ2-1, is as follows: GAGVSQSPSNKVTEKGKDVELRCDPISGHTALYWYRQSLGQGLEFLIYFQGNSAPDKSGLPSDRFSAERTGGSVSTLTIQRTQQEDSAVYLCASSLIALSSYNEQFFGPGTRLTVL.

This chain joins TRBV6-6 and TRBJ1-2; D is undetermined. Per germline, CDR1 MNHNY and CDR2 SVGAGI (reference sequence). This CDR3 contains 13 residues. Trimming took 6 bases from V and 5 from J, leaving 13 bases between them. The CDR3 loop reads CASRGGLQYGYTF. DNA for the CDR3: TGTGCCAGCAGGGGAGGTTTGCAGTATGGCTACACCTTC.

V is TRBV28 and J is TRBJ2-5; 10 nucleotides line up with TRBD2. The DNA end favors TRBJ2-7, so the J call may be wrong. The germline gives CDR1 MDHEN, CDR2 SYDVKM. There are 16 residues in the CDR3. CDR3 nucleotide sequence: TGTGCCAGCAGACCCGGACTAGCGGAAACCTCCTACGAGCAGTACTTC. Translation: CASRPGLAETSYEQYF.